What follows describes a single T cell receptor beta chain. The antigen is unknown. These data originate in a study of T cell responses to AZD1222 COVID-19 vaccine. V was cut by 0 bases and J by 9 bases, with 12 bases left in between. The CDR3 covers 12 residues. Germline CDR1 is GTSNPN and CDR2 is SVGIG (reference sequence). Overall study results and limits: Repertoire samples came only from after the peak T cell response. Mostly white British, mostly female donors; authors suggested clonal diversity may be underestimated.

The table came from immunoSEQ multiplex PCR; TCRdb's copy has only in-frame clones and leaves some out. The sample carries some 95,000 clones, around 89% recorded once. The sequencing used peripheral blood, collected 28 days after the second AZD1222 dose. The clonotype comes from an adult who received the AZD1222 COVID-19 vaccine. J is TRBJ2-7 and V is TRBV30; no reliable D call. Here the CDR3 reads CAWSVHEASQYF. DNA of the CDR3: TGTGCCTGGAGTGTCCACGAGGCGTCGCAGTACTTC.